Presented here are 19 T cell receptor beta chains from one specimen sequenced in a study of TIL therapy for anti-PD-1-resistant metastatic lung cancer. Specified time point: pre-treatment sample, taken before nivolumab and TIL therapy. The immunoSEQ assay was v3. Profiling relied on immunoSEQ multiplex PCR, and the TCRdb table lists in-frame clones only, not all of them. The table includes some 20,000 clones, roughly 79% detected once. The sample here was blood, taken at baseline. The source is a person between 25 and 79 years old with non-small cell lung cancer.

This clone is a singleton in its sample. This chain links TRBV7-2 with TRBJ2-3; D may be TRBD2 (6 bases). CDR1 is SGHTA and CDR2 is FQGNSA in the germline V gene. The V gene lost 4 bases and the J gene lost 8 bases, with 13 bases spanning the gap. The CDR3 runs to 13 residues. This CDR3 is CASSWGVAPTQYF. CDR3 nucleotide sequence: TGTGCCAGCAGCTGGGGGGTGGCCCCTACGCAGTATTTT.

The V and J genes are TRBV13 and TRBJ2-7; 7 bases are a match to TRBD1. CDR1 and CDR2 from the germline V gene are PRHDT and FYEKMQ (reference sequence). The CDR3 has 13 amino acids. The junction had 2 bases not matched to a gene; V was cut back by 6 bases and J by 0 bases. The CDR3 DNA is TGTGCCAGCAGACAGGGGTTCTCCTACGAGCAGTACTTC. This translates into CASRQGFSYEQYF.

The chain couples TRBV7-2 to TRBJ2-1; TRBD2 aligns across 7 bases. Germline loops: CDR1 SGHTA, CDR2 FQGNSA. V lost 4 bases and J lost 9; bases outside the gene matches: 12. CDR3 length: 15 residues. The CDR3 DNA reads TGTGCCAGCAGCTACCGGACTAGTCCCCCCGGTGAGCAGTTCTTC. Its protein product is CASSYRTSPPGEQFF. The whole variable domain, remainder taken from reference TRBV7-2 and TRBJ2-1, is GAGVSQSPSNKVTEKGKDVELRCDPISGHTALYWYRQSLGQGLEFLIYFQGNSAPDKSGLPSDRFSAERTGGSVSTLTIQRTQQEDSAVYLCASSYRTSPPGEQFFGPGTRLTVL.

The chain joins TRBV5-1 to TRBJ2-3, with 7 bases aligning to TRBD2. The CDR3 is 15 residues long. Germline CDR1 is SGHRS and CDR2 is YFSETQ. J was trimmed by 0 bases and V by 4 bases; bases with no gene match: 5. The CDR3 is CASSQGLPSTDTQYF. The CDR3 region has the DNA TGCGCCAGCAGCCAGGGACTACCGAGCACAGATACGCAGTATTTT.

This clone ranks as medium-sized. This sequence joins TRBV6-5 and TRBJ2-1, with 13 bases fitting TRBD2. Germline lookup yields CDR1 MNHEY and CDR2 SVGAGI. CDR3 size: 15 residues. The V segment lost 6 bases and the J segment 8 bases; nucleotides outside the gene matches: 7. The CDR3 spells CASSPTSGGADEQFF. In DNA form, the CDR3 reads TGTGCCAGCAGCCCAACTAGCGGGGGGGCCGATGAGCAGTTCTTC.

This clone is classed as medium-sized. The chain carries TRBV12-3 or TRBV12-4 and TRBJ2-7, with D perhaps matching TRBD1 (6 bases). V was pared by 10 bases and J by 2 bases, with 12 bases between. The CDR3 consists of 12 residues. The CDR3 protein is CATSQGPYEQYF. The DNA for the CDR3 is TGTGCCACCTCGCAGGGGCCCTACGAGCAGTACTTC.

This clone was seen more than once but under ten times. This chain links TRBV3-1 (or the pseudogene TRBV3-2) with TRBJ2-2; no reliable D call. The CDR3 is made up of 14 amino acids. CDR1 and CDR2 (germline): LGHDT, YNNKEL (reference sequence). With 2 bases removed from V and 9 bases from J, the gap between germline ends came to 13 bases. CDR3 DNA sequence: TGTGCCAGCAGCCAAACAAAGACTTACCGGGAGCTGTTTTTT. This encodes CASSQTKTYRELFF.

The chain uses TRBV2 and TRBJ2-7, with 8 nucleotides matching TRBD1. Germline V lookup: CDR1 SNHLY, CDR2 FYNNEI. The CDR3 covers 14 residues. After removal of 3 bases from V and 6 bases from J, the junction contained 7 bases not matched to a gene. CDR3 DNA sequence: TGTGCCAGCAGTGAGGTCAGGGGGCAAGCCGAGCAGTACTTC. Protein: CASSEVRGQAEQYF.

The chain has TRBV4-3 and TRBJ2-5; D possibly corresponds to TRBD1 (5 bases). Germline assignment: CDR1 LGHNA and CDR2 YSLEER. V was shortened by 1 base and J by 5 bases, with 11 bases between the two germline ends. The CDR3 consists of 14 residues. CDR3 sequence reads: CASSQAGNSETQYF. The CDR3 nucleotides are TGCGCCAGCAGCCAAGCAGGGAACTCGGAGACCCAGTACTTC.

The genes are TRBV4-3 and TRBJ1-5; D not certain. The CDR3 has 15 residues. The germline V gene has CDR1 LGHNA and CDR2 YSLEER. V lost 0 bases and J 2 bases, leaving 8 bases between the germline ends. The CDR3 here is CASSQEGGGNQPQHF. The CDR3 coding sequence is TGCGCCAGCAGCCAAGAAGGCGGCGGCAATCAGCCCCAGCATTTT.

The V gene is TRBV25-1, the J gene TRBJ2-7; TRBD1 matches 8 bases. Losses at the gene ends were 3 bases for V and 7 bases for J; bases not matched to a gene: 5. Germline assignment: CDR1 MGHDK and CDR2 SYGVNS. This CDR3 has 13 residues. The CDR3 sequence: CASSEPGGREQYF. The CDR3 DNA sequence: TGTGCCAGCAGTGAGCCAGGGGGCCGGGAGCAGTACTTC.

The chain carries TRBV25-1 and TRBJ2-7, with no clear D. This CDR3 contains 12 residues. Germline V gene sequence: CDR1 MGHDK, CDR2 SYGVNS. Trimming shortened V by 3 bases and J by 2 bases, and 5 bases separated the two germline ends. This chain's CDR3 is CASSDIPYEQYF. CDR3 DNA: TGTGCCAGCAGTGACATTCCCTACGAGCAGTACTTC.

This clone was detected only once. The CDR3 DNA reads as TGTGCCAGCAGCTTATCCCCTAGCGGGGGGGACAATGAGCAGTTCTTC. Its translation is CASSLSPSGGDNEQFF. The chain uses TRBV11-2 and TRBJ2-1, with 12 bases fitting TRBD2. The V segment lost 2 bases and the J segment 5 bases; nucleotides outside the gene matches: 4. This CDR3 is 16 amino acids long. Germline assignment: CDR1 SGHAT and CDR2 FQNNGV.

This clone was recorded a few times. The chain is built from TRBV3-1 (or the pseudogene TRBV3-2) and TRBJ1-2; D is possibly TRBD1 (5 bases). The V end lost 1 base, the J end lost 5 bases, and 17 bases lay between the germline ends. Germline CDR1 is LGHDT and CDR2 is YNNKEL (reference sequence). CDR3 length equals 16 residues. CDR3 amino acids: CASSQGWGPALYGYTF. The DNA for the CDR3 is TGTGCCAGCAGCCAAGGGTGGGGCCCCGCTCTATATGGCTACACCTTC.

V is TRBV9 and J is TRBJ2-3; unclear D gene. In germline, CDR1 is SGDLS, CDR2 YYNGEE. Trimming left V 0 bases short and J 2 bases short, with 10 bases between. There are 15 residues in the CDR3. CDR3: CASSVERRSTDTQYF. The CDR3 bases are TGTGCCAGCAGCGTAGAAAGGCGGTCCACAGATACGCAGTATTTT.

This clone has only one observation. The genes are TRBV6-4 and TRBJ2-6, with D maybe TRBD2 (6 bases). V lost 3 bases and J lost 0, with 9 bases in between. Germline V CDR1 and CDR2: MRHNA, SNTAGT. The CDR3 is 16 amino acids. CDR3 sequence reads: CASSEGGTSGANVLTF. DNA of the CDR3: TGTGCCAGCAGTGAGGGGGGAACCTCTGGGGCCAACGTCCTGACTTTC.

This chain uses TRBV6-5 with TRBJ1-1; weak D call: TRBD1 (5 bases). The germline V and J ends were trimmed by 6 bases and 0 bases, with 5 bases remaining between them. CDR3 length: 12 residues. Germline CDR1 and CDR2: MNHEY and SVGAGI. The CDR3 protein is CASRGLNTEAFF. In DNA form, the CDR3 reads TGTGCCAGCAGGGGGCTGAACACTGAAGCTTTCTTT.

The V and J genes are TRBV11-2 and TRBJ2-2; tentatively, D is TRBD2 (6 bases). CDR1 and CDR2 from the germline V gene are SGHAT and FQNNGV. V lost 6 bases and J lost 6, with 17 bases in between. The CDR3 sequence is 15 residues long. This CDR3 reads CASRPRPSDPGELFF. As DNA, the CDR3 is TGTGCCAGCAGACCCCGCCCTAGCGATCCCGGGGAGCTGTTTTTT.

This chain connects TRBV5-1 to TRBJ2-3, with TRBD2 matching 7 bases. Per germline, CDR1 SGHRS and CDR2 YFSETQ. V shed 3 bases and J 0 bases; nucleotides not matched to a gene: 10. CDR3 length equals 17 residues. The chain's CDR3 is CASSWAEGGGSTDTQYF. Written as DNA, the CDR3 is TGCGCCAGCAGCTGGGCGGAGGGCGGGGGAAGCACAGATACGCAGTATTTT.